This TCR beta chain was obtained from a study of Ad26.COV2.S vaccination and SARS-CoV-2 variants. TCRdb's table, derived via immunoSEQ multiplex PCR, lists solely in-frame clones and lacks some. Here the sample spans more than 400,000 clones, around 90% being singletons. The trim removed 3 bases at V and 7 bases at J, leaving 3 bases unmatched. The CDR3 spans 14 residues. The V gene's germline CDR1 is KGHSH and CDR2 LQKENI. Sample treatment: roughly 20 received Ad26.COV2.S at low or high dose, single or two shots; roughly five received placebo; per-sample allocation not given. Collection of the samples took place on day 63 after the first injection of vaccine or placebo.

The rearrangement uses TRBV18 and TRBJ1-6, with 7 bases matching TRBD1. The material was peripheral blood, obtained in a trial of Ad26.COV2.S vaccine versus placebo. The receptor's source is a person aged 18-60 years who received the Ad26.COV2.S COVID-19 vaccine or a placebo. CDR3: CASSPGQLNSPLHF. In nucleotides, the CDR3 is TGTGCCAGCTCACCGGGACAGCTGAATTCACCCCTCCACTTT.